The rows below give T cell receptor beta chains drawn from one sample of a study of blood T cells in healthy people across ages. Each CDR3 protein is one row after TCRdb ran MiXCR on the 5' RACE reads. The table has about 1.4 million distinct CDR3 sequences, 59% seen once; the top ten hold roughly 6.3%. Input material: blood. These receptors were obtained from a man aged 18 to 30 in good health. Both conserved end residues are part of each CDR3. Fields, in order: J gene, D gene, V gene, clone size, CDR3 DNA, CDR3 protein. A D gene is named only where the DNA matches it firmly. For some rows the clone size is stated as once, few or many, or as a class when expanded; others skip it.

J gene: TRBJ1-4
D gene: TRBD1
V gene: TRBV20-1
clone size: few
CDR3 DNA: TGCAGTGCTAGACAGGGGGCAGGTGAAAAACTGTTTTTT
CDR3 protein: CSARQGAGEKLFF

J gene: TRBJ1-5
D gene: .
V gene: TRBV20-1
clone size: .
CDR3 DNA: TGCAGTGCTAGGAAGACGGGAGGCCATCAGCCCCAGCATTTT
CDR3 protein: CSARKTGGHQPQHF

J gene: TRBJ1-2
D gene: .
V gene: TRBV5-1
clone size: .
CDR3 DNA: TGCGCCAGTGGGCAGGGGTCCAGCTATGGCTACACCTTC
CDR3 protein: CASGQGSSYGYTF

J gene: TRBJ1-1
D gene: .
V gene: TRBV2
clone size: .
CDR3 DNA: TGTGCCAGCAGCGACCTGGTTAACACTGAAGCTTTCTTT
CDR3 protein: CASSDLVNTEAFF

J gene: TRBJ2-3
D gene: TRBD2
V gene: TRBV6-2/TRBV6-3
clone size: .
CDR3 DNA: TGTGCCAGCAGGCCAATAGCGGGTCGGGCGGATACGCAGTATTTT
CDR3 protein: CASRPIAGRADTQYF

J gene: TRBJ1-1
D gene: .
V gene: TRBV6-5
clone size: once
CDR3 DNA: TGTGCCAGCAGCCTAACAGGGTCCCTGAACACTGAAGCTTTCTTT
CDR3 protein: CASSLTGSLNTEAFF

J gene: TRBJ2-5
D gene: .
V gene: TRBV27
clone size: .
CDR3 DNA: TGTGCCACCCGAGAGTTGGAGACCCAGTACTTC
CDR3 protein: CATRELETQYF

J gene: TRBJ2-5
D gene: .
V gene: TRBV7-2
clone size: .
CDR3 DNA: TGTGCCAGCAGCTTCGGGACTCCCCGAGAGACCCAGTACTTC
CDR3 protein: CASSFGTPRETQYF

J gene: TRBJ2-7
D gene: TRBD2
V gene: TRBV4-1
clone size: few
CDR3 DNA: TGCGCCAGCAGCCCCGGGACTAGCGATGACGAGCAGTACTTC
CDR3 protein: CASSPGTSDDEQYF

J gene: TRBJ2-3
D gene: .
V gene: TRBV2
clone size: few
CDR3 DNA: TGTGCCAGCACCCCTGGGGCAGCTAGCACAGATACGCAGTATTTT
CDR3 protein: CASTPGAASTDTQYF

J gene: TRBJ2-7
D gene: .
V gene: TRBV29-1
clone size: .
CDR3 DNA: TGCAGCGTCCTCGACAGGCCCACCTACGAGCAGTACTTC
CDR3 protein: CSVLDRPTYEQYF

J gene: TRBJ2-1
D gene: .
V gene: TRBV10-2
clone size: .
CDR3 DNA: TGCGCCAGCAGTGTAGGTTATTACAATGAGCAGTTCTTC
CDR3 protein: CASSVGYYNEQFF

J gene: TRBJ1-2
D gene: TRBD1
V gene: TRBV12-3/TRBV12-4
clone size: .
CDR3 DNA: TGTGCCAGCACCAATCGGGGACAGGGGTATGGCTACACCTTC
CDR3 protein: CASTNRGQGYGYTF

J gene: TRBJ1-4
D gene: TRBD1
V gene: TRBV3-1
clone size: .
CDR3 DNA: TGTGCCAGCAGCCAACGAGGGACAGAAAATGAAAAACTGTTTTTT
CDR3 protein: CASSQRGTENEKLFF

J gene: TRBJ2-7
D gene: .
V gene: TRBV10-2
clone size: .
CDR3 DNA: TGCGCCAGCAGTGTCAAAGGCTCCTACGAGCAGTACTTC
CDR3 protein: CASSVKGSYEQYF

J gene: TRBJ2-5
D gene: TRBD2
V gene: TRBV27
clone size: few
CDR3 DNA: TGTGCCAGCAGTTTAAACGGGCCGGCGGGAGGGGAGACCCAGTACTTC
CDR3 protein: CASSLNGPAGGETQYF

J gene: TRBJ2-7
D gene: .
V gene: TRBV9
clone size: few
CDR3 DNA: TGTGCCAGCAGCCATGAGGAACTCTCCTACGAGCAGTACTTC
CDR3 protein: CASSHEELSYEQYF

J gene: TRBJ2-3
D gene: .
V gene: TRBV12-3/TRBV12-4
clone size: few
CDR3 DNA: TGTGCCAGCAGTTTAGACGGGGACACAGATACGCAGTATTTT
CDR3 protein: CASSLDGDTDTQYF

J gene: TRBJ1-5
D gene: TRBD1
V gene: TRBV20-1
clone size: .
CDR3 DNA: TGCAGTGCTGTAGTTCTGGGACAGGGGAAACAGCCCCAGCATTTT
CDR3 protein: CSAVVLGQGKQPQHF

J gene: TRBJ2-3
D gene: .
V gene: TRBV10-3
clone size: .
CDR3 DNA: TGTGCCATCAGTTTCACTAGCAGGAGCACAGATACGCAGTATTTT
CDR3 protein: CAISFTSRSTDTQYF

J gene: TRBJ1-6
D gene: .
V gene: TRBV27
clone size: .
CDR3 DNA: TGTGCCAGCAGCTTGTCGGAGCTAAGCTCCTATAATTCACCCCTCCACTTT
CDR3 protein: CASSLSELSSYNSPLHF

J gene: TRBJ1-2
D gene: .
V gene: TRBV7-7
clone size: once
CDR3 DNA: TGTGCTAGCAGCCCCCTCAGCCTTCCTAACTATGGCTACACCTTC
CDR3 protein: CASSPLSLPNYGYTF

J gene: TRBJ2-5
D gene: TRBD1
V gene: TRBV7-9
clone size: .
CDR3 DNA: TGTGCCAGCAGCCCCGAGGGGACAGGTGACAACAATGAGCAGTACTTC
CDR3 protein: CASSPEGTGDNNEQYF

J gene: TRBJ2-1
D gene: .
V gene: TRBV29-1
clone size: .
CDR3 DNA: TGCAGCGTTGGTCGGATGGCGTTGCCGCCGAATGAGCAGTTCTTC
CDR3 protein: CSVGRMALPPNEQFF

J gene: TRBJ2-7
D gene: .
V gene: TRBV27
clone size: .
CDR3 DNA: TGTGCCAGCAGTCTCACAGGATTCGCCTACGAGCAGTACTTC
CDR3 protein: CASSLTGFAYEQYF

J gene: TRBJ2-5
D gene: .
V gene: TRBV20-1
clone size: .
CDR3 DNA: TGCAGTGCTGATCCGGGGGCTGAGACCCAGTACTTC
CDR3 protein: CSADPGAETQYF

J gene: TRBJ2-5
D gene: .
V gene: TRBV4-2
clone size: .
CDR3 DNA: TGTGCCAGCAGCCCTACAAGGGGCAGGGAAGAGACCCAGTACTTC
CDR3 protein: CASSPTRGREETQYF

J gene: TRBJ2-1
D gene: TRBD2
V gene: TRBV20-1
clone size: .
CDR3 DNA: TGCAGTGCTAGATTCCAGCGGGAGTATCAGGGTGAGCAGTTCTTC
CDR3 protein: CSARFQREYQGEQFF

J gene: TRBJ1-4
D gene: .
V gene: TRBV9
clone size: .
CDR3 DNA: TGTGCCAGCAGCAGCGGGCAGGGCAGTGAAAAACTGTTTTTT
CDR3 protein: CASSSGQGSEKLFF

J gene: TRBJ1-5
D gene: .
V gene: TRBV5-6
clone size: .
CDR3 DNA: TGTGCCAGCAGCTTCGGGCCAATTAGCCATCAGCCCCAGCATTTT
CDR3 protein: CASSFGPISHQPQHF

J gene: TRBJ1-2
D gene: .
V gene: TRBV6-1
clone size: .
CDR3 DNA: TGTGCCAGCAGTGAAGGGGCAGGCTCCACAGGCTACACCTTC
CDR3 protein: CASSEGAGSTGYTF

J gene: TRBJ2-5
D gene: TRBD2
V gene: TRBV20-1
clone size: .
CDR3 DNA: TGCAGTGCTAACCGACTAGCGCAACAAGAGACCCAGTACTTC
CDR3 protein: CSANRLAQQETQYF

J gene: TRBJ2-7
D gene: .
V gene: TRBV11-2
clone size: .
CDR3 DNA: TGTGCCAGCAGCTTAGAGGCTGCGAACAATGAGCAGTACTTC
CDR3 protein: CASSLEAANNEQYF

J gene: TRBJ2-7
D gene: .
V gene: TRBV7-2
clone size: once
CDR3 DNA: TGTGCCAGCAGCTTGTTTCCTGGCTCTTCTGTGGACGAGCAGTACTTC
CDR3 protein: CASSLFPGSSVDEQYF

J gene: TRBJ1-5
D gene: TRBD1
V gene: TRBV4-3
clone size: few
CDR3 DNA: TGCGCCAGCAGCCAGGACAGGGGCGAACAGCCCCAGCATTTT
CDR3 protein: CASSQDRGEQPQHF